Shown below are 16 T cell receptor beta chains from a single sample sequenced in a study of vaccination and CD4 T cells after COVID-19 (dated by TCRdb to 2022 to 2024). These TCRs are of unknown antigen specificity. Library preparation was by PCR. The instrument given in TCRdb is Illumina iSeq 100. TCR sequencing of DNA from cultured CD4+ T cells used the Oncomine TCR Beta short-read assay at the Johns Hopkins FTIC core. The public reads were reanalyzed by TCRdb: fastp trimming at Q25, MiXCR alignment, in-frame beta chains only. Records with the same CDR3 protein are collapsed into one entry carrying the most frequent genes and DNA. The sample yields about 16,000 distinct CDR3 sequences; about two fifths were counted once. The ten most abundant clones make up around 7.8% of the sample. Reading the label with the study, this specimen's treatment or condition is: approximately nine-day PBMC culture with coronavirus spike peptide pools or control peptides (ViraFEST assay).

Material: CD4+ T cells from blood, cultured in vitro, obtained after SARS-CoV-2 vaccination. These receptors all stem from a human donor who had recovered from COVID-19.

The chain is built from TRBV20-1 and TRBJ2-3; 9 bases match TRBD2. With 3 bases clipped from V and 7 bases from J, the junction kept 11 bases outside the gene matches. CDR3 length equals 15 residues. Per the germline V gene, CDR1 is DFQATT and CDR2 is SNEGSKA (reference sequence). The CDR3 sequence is CSASSGGGAVNTQYF. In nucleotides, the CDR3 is TGCAGTGCTAGTAGCGGCGGGGGGGCAGTAAATACGCAGTATTTT.

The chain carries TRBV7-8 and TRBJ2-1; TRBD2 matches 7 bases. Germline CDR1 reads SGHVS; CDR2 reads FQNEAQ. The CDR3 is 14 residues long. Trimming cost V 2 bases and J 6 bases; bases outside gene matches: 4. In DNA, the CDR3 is TGTGCCAGCAGCTTAAGCGGGAAAGTCAATGAGCAGTTCTTC. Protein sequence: CASSLSGKVNEQFF.

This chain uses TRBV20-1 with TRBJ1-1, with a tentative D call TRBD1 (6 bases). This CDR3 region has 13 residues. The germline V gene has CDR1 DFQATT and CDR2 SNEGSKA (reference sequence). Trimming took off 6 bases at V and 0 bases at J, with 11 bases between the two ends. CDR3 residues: CSAKGGLNTEAFF. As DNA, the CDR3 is TGCAGTGCAAAAGGGGGGCTGAACACTGAAGCTTTCTTT.

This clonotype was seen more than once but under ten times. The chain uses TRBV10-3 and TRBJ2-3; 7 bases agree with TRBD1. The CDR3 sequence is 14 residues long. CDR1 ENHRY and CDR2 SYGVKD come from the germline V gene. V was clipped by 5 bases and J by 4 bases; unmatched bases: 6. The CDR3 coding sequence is TGTGCCATCAGTAGACAGGGACCGGCAGATACGCAGTATTTT. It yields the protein CAISRQGPADTQYF.

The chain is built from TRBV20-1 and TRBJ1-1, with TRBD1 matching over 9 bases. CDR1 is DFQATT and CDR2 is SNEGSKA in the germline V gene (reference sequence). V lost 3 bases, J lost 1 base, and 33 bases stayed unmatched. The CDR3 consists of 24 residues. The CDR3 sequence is CSARNVAPGRPSGQGQVPNTEAFF. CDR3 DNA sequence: TGCAGTGCTAGGAACGTGGCCCCGGGCCGGCCCTCGGGACAGGGCCAAGTCCCGAACACTGAAGCTTTCTTT.

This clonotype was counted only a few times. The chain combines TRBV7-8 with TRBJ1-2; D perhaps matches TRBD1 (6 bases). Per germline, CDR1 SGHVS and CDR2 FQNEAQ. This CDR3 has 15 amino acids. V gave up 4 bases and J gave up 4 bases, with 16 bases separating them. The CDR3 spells CASSSTSGTIYGYTF. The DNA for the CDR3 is TGTGCCAGCAGCTCTACTTCCGGGACAATCTATGGCTACACCTTC.

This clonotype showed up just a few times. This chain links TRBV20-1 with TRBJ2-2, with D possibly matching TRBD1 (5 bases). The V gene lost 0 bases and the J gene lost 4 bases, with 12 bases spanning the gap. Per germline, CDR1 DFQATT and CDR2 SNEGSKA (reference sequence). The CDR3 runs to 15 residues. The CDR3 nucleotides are TGCAGTGCTAGAGATAGTAGGGGTGCCACCGGGGAGCTGTTTTTT. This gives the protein CSARDSRGATGELFF.

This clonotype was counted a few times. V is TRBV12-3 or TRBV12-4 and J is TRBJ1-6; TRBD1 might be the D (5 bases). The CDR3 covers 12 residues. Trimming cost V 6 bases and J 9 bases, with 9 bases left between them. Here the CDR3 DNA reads TGTGCCAGCAGGGGGGGACTTTCACCCCTCCACTTT. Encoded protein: CASRGGLSPLHF.

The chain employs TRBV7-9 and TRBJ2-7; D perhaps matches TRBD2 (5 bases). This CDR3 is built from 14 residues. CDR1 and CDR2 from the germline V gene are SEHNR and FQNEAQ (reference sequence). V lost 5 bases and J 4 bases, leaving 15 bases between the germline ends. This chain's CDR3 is CASSSRGVVYEQYF. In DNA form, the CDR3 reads TGTGCCAGCAGCAGTCGGGGAGTCGTATACGAGCAGTACTTC. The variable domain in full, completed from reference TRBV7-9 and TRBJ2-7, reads DTGVSQNPRHKITKRGQNVTFRCDPISEHNRLYWYRQTLGQGPEFLTYFQNEAQLEKSRLLSDRFSAERPKGSFSTLEIQRTEQGDSAMYLCASSSRGVVYEQYFGPGTRLTVT.

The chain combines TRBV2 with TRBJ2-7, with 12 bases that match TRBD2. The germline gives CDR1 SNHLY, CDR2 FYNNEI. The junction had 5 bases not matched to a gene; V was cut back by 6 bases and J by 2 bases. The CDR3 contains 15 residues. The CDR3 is CASSFGTSGPYEQYF. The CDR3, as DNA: TGTGCCAGCAGCTTCGGGACTAGCGGGCCCTACGAGCAGTACTTC. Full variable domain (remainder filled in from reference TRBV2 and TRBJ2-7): EPEVTQTPSHQVTQMGQEVILRCVPISNHLYFYWYRQILGQKVEFLVSFYNNEISEKSEIFDDQFSVERPDGSNFTLKIRSTKLEDSAMYFCASSFGTSGPYEQYFGPGTRLTVT.

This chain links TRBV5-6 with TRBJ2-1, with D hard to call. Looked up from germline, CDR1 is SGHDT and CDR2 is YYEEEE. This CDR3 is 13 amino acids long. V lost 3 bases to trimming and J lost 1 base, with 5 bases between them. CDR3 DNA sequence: TGTGCCAGCAGCTCCGCATCCTACAATGAGCAGTTCTTC. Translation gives CASSSASYNEQFF.

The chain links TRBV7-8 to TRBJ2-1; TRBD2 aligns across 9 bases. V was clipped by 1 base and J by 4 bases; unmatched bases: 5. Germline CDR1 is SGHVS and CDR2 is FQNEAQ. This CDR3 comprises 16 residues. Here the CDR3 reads CASSLVGGGVYNEQFF. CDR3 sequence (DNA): TGTGCCAGCAGCTTAGTTGGCGGGGGGGTTTACAATGAGCAGTTCTTC.

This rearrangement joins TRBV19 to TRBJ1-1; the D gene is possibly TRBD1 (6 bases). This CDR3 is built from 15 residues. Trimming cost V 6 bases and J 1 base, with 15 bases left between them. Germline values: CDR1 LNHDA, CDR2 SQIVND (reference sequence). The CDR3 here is CASSPRGARNTEAFF. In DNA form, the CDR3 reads TGTGCCAGTAGCCCTAGGGGGGCCCGGAACACTGAAGCTTTCTTT.

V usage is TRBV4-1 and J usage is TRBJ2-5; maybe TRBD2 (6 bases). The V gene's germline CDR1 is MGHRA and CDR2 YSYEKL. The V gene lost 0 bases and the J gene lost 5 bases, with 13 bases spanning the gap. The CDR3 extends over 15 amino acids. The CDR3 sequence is CASSQEARSGETQYF. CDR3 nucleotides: TGCGCCAGCAGCCAAGAGGCTAGGAGCGGGGAGACCCAGTACTTC.

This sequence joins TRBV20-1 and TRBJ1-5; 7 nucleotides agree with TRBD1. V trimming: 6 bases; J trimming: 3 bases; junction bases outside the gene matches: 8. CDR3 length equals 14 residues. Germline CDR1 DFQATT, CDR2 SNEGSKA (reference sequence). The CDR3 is CSATTGTVNQPQHF. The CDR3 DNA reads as TGCAGTGCCACGACCGGGACAGTCAATCAGCCCCAGCATTTT.

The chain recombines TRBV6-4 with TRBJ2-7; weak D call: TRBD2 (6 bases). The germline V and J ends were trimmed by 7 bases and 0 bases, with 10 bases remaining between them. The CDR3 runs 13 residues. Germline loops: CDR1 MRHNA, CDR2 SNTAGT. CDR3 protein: CASTAGSSYEQYF. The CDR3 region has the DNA TGTGCCAGCACCGCGGGGAGCTCCTACGAGCAGTACTTC.